These T cell receptor beta chains were read from a single sample in a study of early T cells in non-severe SARS-CoV-2 infection. TCRdb passed the 5' RACE reads through MiXCR, listing each CDR3 protein once. The sample consists of tens of thousands of distinct CDR3 sequences, about 4.9% of them appearing once. The sample consisted of whole blood. The source of these receptors is an adult who was a healthcare worker with PCR-confirmed SARS-CoV-2 infection or an uninfected control (not recorded which). Each CDR3 is given without its conserved first and last residue. Fields, in order: J gene, V gene, CDR3 protein.

TRBJ1-1 TRBV3-1 ASSQGAGQGMGNTEAF
TRBJ2-7 TRBV5-1 ASSVYSGPAYEQY
TRBJ2-5 TRBV29-1 SVEKLIQETQY
TRBJ1-1 TRBV28 ASSLPGQLNTEAF
TRBJ2-1 TRBV10-3 AIRTSGGYNEQF
TRBJ2-5 TRBV2 ASSDPGMQETQY
TRBJ1-5 TRBV27 ASSAGQGNQPQH
TRBJ2-5 TRBV7-3 ASSFGSSETQY
TRBJ1-1 TRBV30 AWSVEIVLGDTEAF
TRBJ2-1 TRBV19 ASTRTSGAYNEQF
TRBJ2-2 TRBV5-1 ASSQGQGTGELF
TRBJ1-6 TRBV5-4 ASSLPGLNSPLH
TRBJ2-3 TRBV9 ASSVGTTSTDTQY
TRBJ2-7 TRBV9 ASSVEGQGKYEQY
TRBJ2-3 TRBV7-8 ASSLLGGSSSDTQY
TRBJ2-1 TRBV18 ASSRKLYNEQF
TRBJ2-3 TRBV5-1 ASSLEPRGLSDTQY
TRBJ2-7 TRBV11-2 ASSLDRASYYEQY
TRBJ2-1 TRBV6-1 ASSRTGGLRNEQF
TRBJ1-2 TRBV11-2 ASSLADRAINYGYT
TRBJ1-6 TRBV20-1 SARDQTPDGSPLH
TRBJ2-4 TRBV28 ASSFGALLAKNIQY
TRBJ1-2 TRBV10-3 AITPGPLNPYGYT
TRBJ1-5 TRBV7-3 ASSSDRDQPQH
TRBJ1-2 TRBV2 ASLLQGAGGYT
TRBJ2-7 TRBV20-1 SAFSGSSYEQY
TRBJ1-2 TRBV20-1 SARDERTVYGYT
TRBJ2-4 TRBV2 ATRQGAVQNIQY
TRBJ1-2 TRBV27 ASSFGRGYGYT
TRBJ1-4 TRBV20-1 SALPLRANEKLF
TRBJ2-7 TRBV29-1 SVSPPGGWDRAPPSYEQY
TRBJ1-6 TRBV7-2 ASRLDIGQGDSPLH
TRBJ2-3 TRBV19 ASSILTGGTHTDTQY
TRBJ2-3 TRBV20-1 SAREGGGDTDTQY
TRBJ2-7 TRBV10-3 AISESAELPAYEQY
TRBJ2-2 TRBV6-2/TRBV6-3 ASSWGRSTGELF
TRBJ1-4 TRBV14 ASSPMPGTGNEKLF
TRBJ1-1 TRBV6-5 ASRTGSQPPHEAF
TRBJ1-1 TRBV7-3 ASSEQGNTEAF
TRBJ1-6 TRBV7-9 ASSLGDSPLH
TRBJ2-1 TRBV6-5 ASIPGQGAAEQF